The next 6 T cell receptor beta chains were all read from a single sample in a study of cytomegalovirus exposure and HLA in healthy donors. Primers: 60 Vbeta forward and 13 Jbeta reverse. Data came from immunoSEQ multiplex PCR; TCRdb stores just in-frame clones and leaves some out. The sample yields 150,000 or so clones, 60% to 85% seen once. Material for sequencing was PBMCs. These receptors were taken from a man aged 25 to 40 in good health and CMV-seronegative.

The chain combines TRBV14 with TRBJ2-2, with TRBD2 matching over 9 bases. V lost 1 base to trimming and J lost 6 bases; unmatched junction nucleotides: 9. The CDR3 has 17 residues. The germline V gene has CDR1 SGHDN and CDR2 FVKESK. The DNA of the CDR3 is TGTGCCAGCAGCCAAGGACGAGGTAGCGGGAGACCCGGGGAGCTGTTTTTT. This encodes CASSQGRGSGRPGELFF.

The V and J genes are TRBV7-2 and TRBJ2-1; 8 bases fit TRBD2. V shed 5 bases and J 7 bases; nucleotides not matched to a gene: 13. The germline V gene encodes CDR1 SGHTA and CDR2 FQGNSA. CDR3 size: 16 residues. CDR3 DNA: TGTGCCAGCAGCCGCGGACTAGCCAGCACAATAAATGAGCAGTTCTTC. The encoded protein is CASSRGLASTINEQFF. Looking up the rest from reference TRBV7-2 and TRBJ2-1 gives the full variable domain: GAGVSQSPSNKVTEKGKDVELRCDPISGHTALYWYRQSLGQGLEFLIYFQGNSAPDKSGLPSDRFSAERTGGSVSTLTIQRTQQEDSAVYLCASSRGLASTINEQFFGPGTRLTVL.

This clone was seen only a few times. The chain uses TRBV5-3 and TRBJ1-5, with D hard to call. TRBV5-3 is flagged as an ORF with uncertain function. V lost 0 bases and J lost 1, with 11 bases in between. The CDR3 is made up of 16 amino acids. The CDR3 DNA reads TGTGCCAGAAGCTTGGAGCTGTCGGGAAGCAATCAGCCCCAGCATTTT. Amino acid sequence: CARSLELSGSNQPQHF.

For this clone: One junction end disagrees with the germline gene, perhaps due to a read error. This rearrangement joins TRBV5-4 to TRBJ2-6; TRBD1 aligns across 8 bases. CDR3 size: 17 residues. Germline lookup yields CDR1 SGHNT and CDR2 YYREEE (reference sequence). This chain's CDR3 is CASSTRQGTGGANGLTF. CDR3 in DNA: TGTGCCAGCAGCACTCGACAGGGGACTGGCGGGGCCAACGGCCTGACTTTC.

The chain is built from TRBV7-2 and TRBJ1-4; no reliable D call. The V end lost 7 bases, the J end lost 7 bases, and 16 bases lay between the germline ends. This CDR3 is built from 14 residues. Germline CDR1 SGHTA, CDR2 FQGNSA. CDR3 coding DNA: TGTGCCAGCAACACGGGTCAGTTGGGTGAAAAACTGTTTTTT. This sequence encodes CASNTGQLGEKLFF.

A few counts support this clone. This rearrangement joins TRBV6-6 to TRBJ2-2; 7 bases are shared with TRBD1. The CDR3 loop spans 15 amino acids. Trimming removed 6 bases from V and 5 bases from J; junction bases left unmatched: 9. Germline assignment: CDR1 MNHNY and CDR2 SVGAGI (reference sequence). This chain's CDR3 is CASSPWTGATGELFF. The CDR3 DNA follows: TGTGCCAGCAGCCCTTGGACAGGCGCTACCGGGGAGCTGTTTTTT.